The clone carrying this T cell receptor beta chain was picked up many times. Its cognate antigen is unknown. These data belong to a study of identical twins. V dropped 5 bases and J dropped 1; count of bases not matched to a gene: 4. The V gene's germline CDR1 is DFQATT and CDR2 SNEGSKA (reference sequence). The CDR3 extends over 13 amino acids. TCRdb processed the 5' RACE reads anew with MiXCR; each CDR3 protein has one entry. The table lists 1.5 million to 2 million distinct CDR3 sequences, roughly 35% of them singletons, with approximately 0.29% in the top ten. The study's findings and limits: Interpretation of the results relied on cross-sectional statistical analysis and not on following the same donors. Models underpredicted monozygotic twin sharing of out-of-frame TCR alpha. One should note that invariant MAIT and iNKT cells could partly confound zero-insertion analyses.

Every sampled donor was Caucasian and healthy. The source is a newborn girl in good health. V is TRBV20-1 and J is TRBJ2-5, with 7 nucleotides matching TRBD2. Material: cord blood. The CDR3 spells CSASSGPQETQYF. The CDR3 nucleotides are TGCAGTGCTTCTAGCGGCCCCCAAGAGACCCAGTACTTC.